This is a list of T cell receptor beta chains from one sample in a study of blood T cell repertoires in COVID-19. Generated by immunoSEQ multiplex PCR, the TCRdb table keeps only in-frame clones and is missing some. Here the sample spans 200,000 to 250,000 clones, just over 90% being singletons. The sequencing sample was made of peripheral blood. These receptors all come from a man aged 25-45 years with acute or convalescent COVID-19. Both conserved end residues are part of each CDR3. D genes are given only for firm matches. Some rows have no size entry. The others give once, few or many, or a class for an expanded clone.

15	TRBV3-1/TRBV3-2	TRBD1	TRBJ2-7	-	CASSQGRTGDYEQYF	TGTGCCAGCAGCCAAGGGAGGACAGGGGACTACGAGCAGTACTTC
16	TRBV7-3	TRBD1	TRBJ2-1	-	CASSPREQGAYNEQFF	TGTGCCAGCAGCCCCAGGGAACAGGGGGCCTACAATGAGCAGTTCTTC
15	TRBV30	-	TRBJ2-6	-	CAWSFSTGGANVLTF	TGTGCCTGGAGTTTCTCGACAGGTGGGGCCAACGTCCTGACTTTC
15	TRBV28	-	TRBJ1-4	-	CAIRESGLGNEKLFF	TGTGCCATCAGAGAAAGCGGCCTTGGTAATGAAAAACTGTTTTTT
13	TRBV27	-	TRBJ2-1	-	CASRDTGMYEQFF	TGTGCCAGCAGGGACACGGGTATGTATGAGCAGTTCTTC
14	TRBV6-1	-	TRBJ1-2	-	CASSEGAGEYGYTF	TGTGCCAGCAGTGAAGGGGCGGGGGAATATGGCTACACCTTC
15	TRBV3-1/TRBV3-2	TRBD1	TRBJ1-2	-	CASSLQWDSIYGYTF	TGTGCCAGCAGCCTTCAATGGGACAGTATCTATGGCTACACCTTC
16	TRBV11-2	TRBD2	TRBJ2-1	-	CASSLYGVGGSGEQFF	TGTGCCAGCAGCTTATACGGAGTGGGCGGGAGCGGTGAGCAGTTCTTC
12	TRBV1	-	TRBJ1-5	few	CTSSRQGRPQHF	TGCACCAGCAGCCGACAGGGTAGGCCCCAGCATTTT
16	TRBV18	TRBD2	TRBJ2-7	-	CASSPYPSGSSYEQYF	TGTGCCAGCTCACCATATCCTAGCGGAAGCTCCTACGAGCAGTACTTC
14	TRBV5-5	-	TRBJ2-3	-	CASSHRQELDTQYF	TGTGCCAGCAGCCACCGACAGGAACTAGATACGCAGTATTTT
14	TRBV6-5	TRBD1	TRBJ1-2	-	CASRRQGASYGYTF	TGTGCCAGCAGGAGACAGGGGGCTTCCTATGGCTACACCTTC
14	TRBV5-1	-	TRBJ1-1	-	CASSFGTSNTEAFF	TGCGCCAGCAGCTTCGGGACAAGTAACACTGAAGCTTTCTTT
15	TRBV19	TRBD1	TRBJ2-7	-	CASSIAGTGPYEQYF	TGTGCCAGTAGTATAGCTGGGACAGGGCCCTACGAGCAGTACTTC
13	TRBV5-3	-	TRBJ2-7	once	CARSPSDNYEQYF	TGTGCCAGAAGCCCCTCGGACAACTACGAGCAGTACTTC
16	TRBV7-7	TRBD2	TRBJ2-7	-	CATGGLAGGNTYEQYF	TGTGCTACTGGGGGGCTAGCGGGAGGTAATACCTACGAGCAGTACTTC
16	TRBV30	TRBD2	TRBJ2-1	-	CAWSVLSGRSYNEQFF	TGTGCCTGGAGTGTACTAAGCGGGAGATCCTACAATGAGCAGTTCTTC
12	TRBV5-6	-	TRBJ1-2	-	CASSLESYGYTF	TGTGCCAGCAGCTTGGAGAGCTATGGCTACACCTTC
16	TRBV1	-	TRBJ2-2	few	CTSSPIAGGSTGELFF	TGCACCAGCAGCCCAATAGCGGGAGGTTCCACCGGGGAGCTGTTTTTT
13	TRBV5-8	TRBD1	TRBJ1-3	-	CASSLGQGNTIYF	TGTGCCAGCAGCTTGGGACAGGGGAACACCATATATTTT
16	TRBV5-5	TRBD1	TRBJ2-2	-	CASSFTGTGNTGELFF	TGTGCCAGCAGCTTTACCGGGACAGGGAACACCGGGGAGCTGTTTTTT
14	TRBV2	TRBD1	TRBJ1-1	once	CASRRTGENTEAFF	TGTGCCAGCAGACGGACAGGGGAGAACACTGAAGCTTTCTTT
12	TRBV12-3/TRBV12-4	-	TRBJ2-7	-	CASSFSVYEQYF	TGTGCCAGCAGTTTCTCAGTCTACGAGCAGTACTTC